The rows below give T cell receptor beta chains drawn from one sample of a study of cytomegalovirus exposure and HLA in healthy donors. Sequenced by immunoSEQ multiplex PCR; TCRdb stores in-frame clones only, minus some. The sample includes 250,000 or so clones, around nine tenths of them seen just once. The specimen was PBMCs. These receptor sequences come from a man aged 18 to 29 in good health and CMV-seronegative. Both conserved end residues are part of each CDR3. The order of the fields is J gene, clone size, CDR3 length, D gene, V gene, CDR3 protein, CDR3 DNA. The D gene is left open where the match is weak. Expanded clones are given a class, and other clones once, few, many or no size at all.

TRBJ2-2 NA 15 TRBD2 TRBV5-1 CASSPGGTNTGELFF TGCGCCAGCAGCCCGGGGGGGACAAACACCGGGGAGCTGTTTTTT
TRBJ2-1 NA 15 TRBD2 TRBV19 CASSIVAGAPNEQFF TGTGCCAGTAGTATTGTAGCGGGAGCCCCCAATGAGCAGTTCTTC
TRBJ1-3 once 13 NA TRBV5-6 CASSFTEGNTIYF TGTGCCAGCAGCTTTACAGAGGGAAACACCATATATTTT
TRBJ2-7 NA 18 NA TRBV23-1 CASSQLWDTRFCSYEQYF TGCGCCAGCAGTCAATTGTGGGACACCCGATTTTGCTCCTACGAGCAGTACTTC
TRBJ2-7 few 15 TRBD1 TRBV19 CASSTNRGIWSEQYF TGTGCCAGTAGTACCAACAGGGGGATCTGGAGCGAGCAGTACTTC
TRBJ1-6 NA 15 NA TRBV4-1 CASSQLPGLNSPLHF TGCGCCAGCAGCCAACTCCCGGGACTTAATTCACCCCTCCACTTT
TRBJ1-1 NA 13 NA TRBV10-3 CAISADFNTEAFF TGTGCCATCAGTGCGGACTTCAACACTGAAGCTTTCTTT
TRBJ2-1 NA 16 NA TRBV9 CASSAARTGSYNEQFF TGTGCCAGCAGCGCCGCCCGGACGGGGTCCTACAATGAGCAGTTCTTC
TRBJ2-5 NA 14 NA TRBV27 CASSSRLVRETQYF TGTGCCAGCAGTTCAAGACTAGTCCGAGAGACCCAGTACTTC
TRBJ2-1 NA 16 NA TRBV4-3 CASSQDVTARFNEQFF TGCGCCAGCAGCCAAGATGTGACAGCAAGATTCAATGAGCAGTTCTTC
TRBJ2-2 NA 17 TRBD2 TRBV9 CASMSPGTSVESGELFF TGTGCCAGCATGTCTCCCGGGACTAGCGTTGAGTCCGGGGAGCTGTTTTTT
TRBJ1-6 NA 15 NA TRBV7-2 CASRANTGSNSPLHF TGTGCCAGCAGGGCCAATACCGGGTCTAATTCACCCCTCCACTTT
TRBJ1-2 NA 14 NA TRBV29-1 CSVIPGGCNYGYTF TGCAGCGTCATTCCGGGGGGGTGTAACTATGGCTACACCTTC
TRBJ2-7 once 15 TRBD1 TRBV18 CASSPSRQGAYEQYF TGTGCCAGCTCACCGAGCCGACAGGGAGCCTACGAGCAGTACTTC
TRBJ2-7 NA 12 NA TRBV5-1 CASSSGGIEQYF TGCGCCAGCAGCTCCGGAGGGATCGAGCAGTACTTC
TRBJ2-3 NA 14 NA TRBV6-1 CASSNRGTGDTQYF TGTGCCAGCAGTAACCGGGGGACTGGCGATACGCAGTATTTT
TRBJ2-1 NA 15 TRBD2 TRBV4-2 CASSRTSVEHNEQFF TGTGCCAGCAGCCGGACTAGCGTTGAGCACAATGAGCAGTTCTTC
TRBJ2-3 NA 15 NA TRBV6-5 CASSHLQGWADTQYF TGTGCCAGCAGTCACCTTCAGGGCTGGGCAGATACGCAGTATTTT
TRBJ1-6 NA 13 NA TRBV9 CASSPNRNSPLHF TGTGCCAGCAGCCCGAACCGGAATTCACCCCTCCACTTT
TRBJ1-3 NA 14 NA TRBV18 CASSPDRSGNTIYF TGTGCCAGCTCACCCGACAGGTCTGGAAACACCATATATTTT
TRBJ2-7 few 14 TRBD2 TRBV10-3 CAISLAGGPYEQYF TGTGCCATCAGTTTAGCGGGAGGGCCCTACGAGCAGTACTTC
TRBJ1-4 NA 19 TRBD1 TRBV4-3 CASSQDSRGSTGNGEKLFF TGCGCCAGCAGCCAAGACTCGAGGGGCTCGACAGGGAATGGGGAAAAACTGTTTTTT
TRBJ2-3 NA 14 TRBD2 TRBV5-1 CASSLGGGADTQYF TGCGCCAGCAGCTTGGGCGGGGGGGCGGATACGCAGTATTTT
TRBJ2-2 NA 17 TRBD2 TRBV9 CASSVGRGSGRTGELFF TGTGCCAGCAGCGTAGGTCGCGGCAGCGGGAGAACCGGGGAGCTGTTTTTT
TRBJ2-2 NA 17 TRBD1 TRBV15 CATSTPKGQGGTGELFF TGTGCCACCAGCACGCCGAAGGGACAGGGGGGCACCGGGGAGCTGTTTTTT
TRBJ1-5 NA 10 NA TRBV6-7 CASTRQPQHF TGTGCCAGCACTCGGCAGCCCCAGCATTTT
TRBJ2-3 NA 19 TRBD2 TRBV11-2 CASSSRGSFERGGTDTQYF TGTGCCAGCAGCTCCCGAGGGAGTTTCGAGCGGGGGGGCACAGATACGCAGTATTTT
TRBJ2-1 few 15 TRBD2 TRBV5-1 CASSLRLAGGNEQFF TGCGCCAGCAGCTTGAGGCTAGCGGGAGGAAATGAGCAGTTCTTC
TRBJ1-3 NA 18 TRBD1 TRBV30 CAWSRELSTGVPGNTIYF TGTGCCTGGAGCCGGGAACTGTCGACAGGGGTTCCTGGAAACACCATATATTTT
TRBJ1-5 NA 14 NA TRBV4-3 CASSQGPRGQPQHF TGCGCCAGCAGCCAAGGCCCGCGGGGGCAGCCCCAGCATTTT
TRBJ1-1 few 16 NA TRBV9 CASSNRPGHVNDEAFF TGTGCCAGCAGCAACCGACCGGGACACGTTAATGACGAAGCTTTCTTT
TRBJ2-3 NA 14 NA TRBV7-2 CASSLATLTDTQYF TGTGCCAGCAGCTTAGCTACTCTCACAGATACGCAGTATTTT
TRBJ2-5 NA 15 NA TRBV15 CATSSWQEGQETQYF TGTGCCACCAGCAGTTGGCAGGAGGGGCAAGAGACCCAGTACTTC